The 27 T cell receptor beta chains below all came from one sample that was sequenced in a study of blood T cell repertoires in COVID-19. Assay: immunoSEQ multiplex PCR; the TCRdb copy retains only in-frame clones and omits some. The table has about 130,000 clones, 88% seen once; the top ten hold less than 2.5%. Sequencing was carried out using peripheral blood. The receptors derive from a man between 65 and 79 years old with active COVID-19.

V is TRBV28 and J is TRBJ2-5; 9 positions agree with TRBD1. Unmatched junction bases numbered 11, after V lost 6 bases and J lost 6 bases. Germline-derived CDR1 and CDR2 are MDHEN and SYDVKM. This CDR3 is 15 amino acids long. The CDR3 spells CASRITGTGRQTQYF. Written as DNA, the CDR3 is TGTGCCAGCAGGATCACCGGGACAGGGAGGCAGACCCAGTACTTC.

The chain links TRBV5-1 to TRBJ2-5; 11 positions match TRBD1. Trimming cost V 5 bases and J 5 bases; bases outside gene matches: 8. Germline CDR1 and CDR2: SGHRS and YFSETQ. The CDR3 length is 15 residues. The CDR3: CASRRDRGGTETQYF. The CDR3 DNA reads TGCGCCAGCAGACGGGACAGGGGGGGCACCGAGACCCAGTACTTC.

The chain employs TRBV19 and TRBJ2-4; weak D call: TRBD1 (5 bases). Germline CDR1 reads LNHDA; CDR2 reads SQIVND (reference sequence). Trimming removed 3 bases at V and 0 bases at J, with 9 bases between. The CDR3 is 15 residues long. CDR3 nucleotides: TGTGCCAGTAGTATCGACAGAGTAGCCAAAAACATTCAGTACTTC. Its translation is CASSIDRVAKNIQYF.

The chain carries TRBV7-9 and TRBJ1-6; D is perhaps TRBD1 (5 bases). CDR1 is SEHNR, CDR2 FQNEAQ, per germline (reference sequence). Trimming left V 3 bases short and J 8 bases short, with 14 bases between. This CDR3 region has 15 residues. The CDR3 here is CASSLVGGSDSPLHF. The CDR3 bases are TGTGCCAGCAGCTTGGTCGGGGGATCGGATTCACCCCTCCACTTT.

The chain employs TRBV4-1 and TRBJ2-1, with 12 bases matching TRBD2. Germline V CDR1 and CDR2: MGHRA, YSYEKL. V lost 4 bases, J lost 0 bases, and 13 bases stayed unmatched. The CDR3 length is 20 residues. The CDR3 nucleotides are TGCGCCAGCAGCCCCGGACTAGCGGGATCCCCTATTCGCTCCTACAATGAGCAGTTCTTC. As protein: CASSPGLAGSPIRSYNEQFF.

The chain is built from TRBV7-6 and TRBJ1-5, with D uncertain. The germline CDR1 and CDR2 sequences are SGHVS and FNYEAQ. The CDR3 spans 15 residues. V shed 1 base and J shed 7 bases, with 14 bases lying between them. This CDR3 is CASSLDSGFGQPQHF. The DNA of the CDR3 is TGTGCCAGCAGCTTAGATTCGGGGTTCGGACAGCCCCAGCATTTT.

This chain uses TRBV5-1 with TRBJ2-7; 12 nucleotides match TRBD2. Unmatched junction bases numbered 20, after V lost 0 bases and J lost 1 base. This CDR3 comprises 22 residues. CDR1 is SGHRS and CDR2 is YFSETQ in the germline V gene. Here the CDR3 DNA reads TGCGCCAGCAGCTTGGACAGGGGCAATGTCCCTAGCGGGAGGGCCATGTCCTACGAGCAGTACTTC. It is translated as CASSLDRGNVPSGRAMSYEQYF.

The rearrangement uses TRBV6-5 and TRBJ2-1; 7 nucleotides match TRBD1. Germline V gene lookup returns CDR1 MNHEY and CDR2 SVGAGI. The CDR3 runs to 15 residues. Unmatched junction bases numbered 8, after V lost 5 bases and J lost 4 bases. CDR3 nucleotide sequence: TGTGCCAGCAGTCTCGACAGGGCCGGATACAATGAGCAGTTCTTC. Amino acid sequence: CASSLDRAGYNEQFF.

The CDR3 sequence: CASSYPTGRSETQYF. The CDR3 nucleotides read TGTGCCAGCAGTTACCCGACAGGGAGATCAGAGACCCAGTACTTC. The chain has TRBV6-6 and TRBJ2-5; 7 bases align to TRBD1. J was trimmed by 4 bases and V by 2 bases; bases with no gene match: 7. Germline V gene lookup returns CDR1 MNHNY and CDR2 SVGAGI (reference sequence). The CDR3 consists of 15 residues.

The DNA for the CDR3 is TGTGCCAGCGGGGGAGGGGGGACTAGATATTTGAATGAGCAGTTCTTC. It translates to CASGGGGTRYLNEQFF. The chain uses TRBV28 and TRBJ2-1, with 8 bases that match TRBD2. Looked up from germline, CDR1 is MDHEN and CDR2 is SYDVKM. J gave up 7 bases and V 8 bases, and 16 bases lay outside the gene matches. There are 16 residues in the CDR3.

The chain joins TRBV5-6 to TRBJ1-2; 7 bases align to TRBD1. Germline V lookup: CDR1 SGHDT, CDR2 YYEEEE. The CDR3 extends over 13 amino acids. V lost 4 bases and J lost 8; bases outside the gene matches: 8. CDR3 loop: CASSPTGSRGYTF. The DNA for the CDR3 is TGTGCCAGCAGCCCGACAGGGTCCAGAGGCTACACCTTC.

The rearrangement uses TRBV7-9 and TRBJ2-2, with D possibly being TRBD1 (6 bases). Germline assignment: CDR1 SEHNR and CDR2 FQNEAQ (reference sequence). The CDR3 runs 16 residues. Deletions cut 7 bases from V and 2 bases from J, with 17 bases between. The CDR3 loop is CASTTQGPPNTGELFF. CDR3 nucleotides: TGTGCCAGCACCACACAGGGACCTCCTAACACCGGGGAGCTGTTTTTT.

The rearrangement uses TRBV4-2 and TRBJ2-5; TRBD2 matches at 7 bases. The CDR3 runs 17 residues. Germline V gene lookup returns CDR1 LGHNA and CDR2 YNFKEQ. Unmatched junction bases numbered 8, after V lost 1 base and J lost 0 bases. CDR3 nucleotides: TGTGCCAGCAGCCAAGGTGGAGGGGCGGGAGACCAAGAGACCCAGTACTTC. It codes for CASSQGGGAGDQETQYF.

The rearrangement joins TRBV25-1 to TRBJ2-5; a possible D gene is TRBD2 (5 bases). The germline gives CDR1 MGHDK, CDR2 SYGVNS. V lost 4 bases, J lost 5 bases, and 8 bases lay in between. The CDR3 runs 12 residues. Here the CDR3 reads CASSVSGETQYF. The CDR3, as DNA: TGTGCCAGCAGTGTAAGCGGCGAGACCCAGTACTTC.

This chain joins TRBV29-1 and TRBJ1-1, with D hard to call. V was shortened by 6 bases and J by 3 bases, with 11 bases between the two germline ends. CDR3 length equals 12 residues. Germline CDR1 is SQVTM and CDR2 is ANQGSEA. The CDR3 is CSVERGYTEAFF. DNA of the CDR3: TGCAGCGTGGAGCGGGGATACACTGAAGCTTTCTTT.

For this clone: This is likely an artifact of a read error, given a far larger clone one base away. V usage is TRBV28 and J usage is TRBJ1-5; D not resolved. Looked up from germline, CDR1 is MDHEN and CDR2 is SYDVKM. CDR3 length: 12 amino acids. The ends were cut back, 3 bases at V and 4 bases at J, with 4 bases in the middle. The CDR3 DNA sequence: TGTGCCAGCAGTTTTCAGAATCAGCCCCAGCATTTT. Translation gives CASSFQNQPQHF.

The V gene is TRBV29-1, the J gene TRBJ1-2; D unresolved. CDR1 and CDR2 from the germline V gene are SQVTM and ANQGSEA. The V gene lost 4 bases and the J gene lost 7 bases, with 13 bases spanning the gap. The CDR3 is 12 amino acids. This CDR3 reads CSVGTVFGGYTF. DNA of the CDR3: TGCAGCGTTGGAACGGTTTTTGGTGGCTACACCTTC.

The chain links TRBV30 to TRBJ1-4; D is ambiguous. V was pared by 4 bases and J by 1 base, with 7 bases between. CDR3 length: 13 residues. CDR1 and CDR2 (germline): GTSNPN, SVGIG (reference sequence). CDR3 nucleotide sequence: TGTGCCTGGAATCACAGAACTAATGAAAAACTGTTTTTT. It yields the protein CAWNHRTNEKLFF.

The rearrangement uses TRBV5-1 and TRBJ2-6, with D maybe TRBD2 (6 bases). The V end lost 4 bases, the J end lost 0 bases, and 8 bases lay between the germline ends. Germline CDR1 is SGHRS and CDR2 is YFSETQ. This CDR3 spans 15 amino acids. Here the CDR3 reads CASSPGGSGANVLTF. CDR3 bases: TGCGCCAGCAGCCCCGGGGGCTCTGGGGCCAACGTCCTGACTTTC.

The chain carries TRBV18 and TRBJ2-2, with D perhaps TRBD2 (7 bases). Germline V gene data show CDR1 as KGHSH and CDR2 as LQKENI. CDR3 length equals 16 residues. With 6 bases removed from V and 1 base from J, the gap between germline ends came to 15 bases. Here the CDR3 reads CASSPRGARNTGELFF. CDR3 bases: TGTGCCAGCTCTCCCCGGGGGGCGCGGAACACCGGGGAGCTGTTTTTT.

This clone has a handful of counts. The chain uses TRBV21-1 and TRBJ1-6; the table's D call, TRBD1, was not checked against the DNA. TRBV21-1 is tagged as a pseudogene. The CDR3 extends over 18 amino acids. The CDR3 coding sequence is TGTGCCAGCAGCAAAGGGAGGGGACAGGGGCCCTATAATTCACCCCTCCACTTT. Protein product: CASSKGRGQGPYNSPLHF.

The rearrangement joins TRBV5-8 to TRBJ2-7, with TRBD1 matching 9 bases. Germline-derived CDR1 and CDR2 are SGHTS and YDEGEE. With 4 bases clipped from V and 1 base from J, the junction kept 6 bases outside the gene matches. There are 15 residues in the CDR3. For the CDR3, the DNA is TGTGCCAGCAGCGTAACAGGGGGCCAATCCTACGAGCAGTACTTC. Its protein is CASSVTGGQSYEQYF. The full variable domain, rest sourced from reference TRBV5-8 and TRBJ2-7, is EAGVTQSPTHLIKTRGQQATLRCSPISGHTSVYWYQQALGLGLQFLLWYDEGEERNRGNFPPRFSGRQFPNYSSELNVNALELEDSALYLCASSVTGGQSYEQYFGPGTRLTVT.

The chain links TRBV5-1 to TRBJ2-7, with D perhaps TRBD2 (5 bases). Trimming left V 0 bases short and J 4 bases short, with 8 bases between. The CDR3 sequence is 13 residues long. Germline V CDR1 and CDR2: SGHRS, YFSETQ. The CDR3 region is CASSLVEGYEQYF. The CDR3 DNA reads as TGCGCCAGCAGCTTGGTCGAGGGTTACGAGCAGTACTTC.

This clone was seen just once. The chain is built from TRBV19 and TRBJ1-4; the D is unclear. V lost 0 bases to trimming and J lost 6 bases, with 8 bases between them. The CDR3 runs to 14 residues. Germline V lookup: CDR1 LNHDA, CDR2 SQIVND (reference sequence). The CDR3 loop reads CASSIDGEHEKLFF. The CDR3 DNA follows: TGTGCCAGTAGTATAGACGGGGAACATGAAAAACTGTTTTTT.

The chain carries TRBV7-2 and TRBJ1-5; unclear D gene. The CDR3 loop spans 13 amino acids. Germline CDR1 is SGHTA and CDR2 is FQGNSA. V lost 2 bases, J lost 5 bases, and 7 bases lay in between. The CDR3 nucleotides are TGTGCCAGCAGCTTATCGAGGGATCAGCCCCAGCATTTT. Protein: CASSLSRDQPQHF. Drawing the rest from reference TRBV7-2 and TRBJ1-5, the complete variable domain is GAGVSQSPSNKVTEKGKDVELRCDPISGHTALYWYRQSLGQGLEFLIYFQGNSAPDKSGLPSDRFSAERTGGSVSTLTIQRTQQEDSAVYLCASSLSRDQPQHFGDGTRLSIL.

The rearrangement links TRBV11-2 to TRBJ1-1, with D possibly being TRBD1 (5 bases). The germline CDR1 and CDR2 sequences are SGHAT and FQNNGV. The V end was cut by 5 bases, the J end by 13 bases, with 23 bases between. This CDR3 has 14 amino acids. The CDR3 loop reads CASSTQTPGVASFF. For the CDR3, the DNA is TGTGCCAGCAGCACACAGACCCCGGGGGTTGCAAGTTTCTTT.

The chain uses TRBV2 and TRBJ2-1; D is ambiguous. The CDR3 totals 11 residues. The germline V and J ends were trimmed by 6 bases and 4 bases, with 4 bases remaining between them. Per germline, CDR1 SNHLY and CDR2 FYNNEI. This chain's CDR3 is CASREYNEQFF. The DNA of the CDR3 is TGTGCCAGCAGGGAGTACAATGAGCAGTTCTTC.